This TCR beta chain derives from a study of cytomegalovirus exposure and HLA in healthy donors. Primers for the PCR totalled 60 Vbeta and 13 Jbeta. The table came from immunoSEQ multiplex PCR; TCRdb's copy has only in-frame clones and leaves some out. This table has some 51,000 clones, 60% to 80% appearing once. CDR3 length: 15 residues. Trimming shortened V by 1 base and J by 0 bases, and 7 bases separated the two germline ends. Per germline, CDR1 LNHDA and CDR2 SQIVND (reference sequence). This receptor was identified in a female donor in good health and CMV-seronegative. The chain combines TRBV19 with TRBJ1-5; D is undetermined. The sample consisted of PBMCs. CDR3 sequence reads: CASSIVPNSNQPQHF. The CDR3 coding sequence is TGTGCCAGTAGTATAGTCCCAAATAGCAATCAGCCCCAGCATTTT.